The rows below give T cell receptor beta chains drawn from one sample of a study of shared clonotypes between healthy human individuals. Method: immunoSEQ multiplex PCR; TCRdb's copy keeps in-frame clones and lacks some. This sample has more than 2 million clones; less than 95% occur once, and the top ten carry roughly 1%. Input material: naive CD8+ T cells sorted from blood. Receptor source: a man younger than 30 in good health. CDR3s leave out the opening cysteine and the closing phenylalanine or tryptophan.

J | V | CDR3
TRBJ2-3 | TRBV15 | ATSRDPPTAVGTDTQY
TRBJ1-1 | TRBV7-9 | ASSPYETARGAF
TRBJ1-1 | TRBV13 | ASSLEENTEAF
TRBJ2-1 | TRBV6-5 | ASSYVQGPYNEQF
TRBJ2-3 | TRBV27 | ASSQGDTQY
TRBJ2-1 | TRBV25-1 | ASSEWGSYNEQF
TRBJ2-5 | TRBV6-6 | ASAGGGETQY
TRBJ1-5 | TRBV2 | ASSYGQGNQPQH
TRBJ1-1 | TRBV30 | AWSTITEAF
TRBJ2-2 | TRBV6-5 | ASSYSSTGELF
TRBJ2-7 | TRBV5-1 | ASSPTSGRNYEQY
TRBJ2-7 | TRBV9 | ASSTTSGSRYEQY
TRBJ2-7 | TRBV27 | ASSSLGHTYEQY
TRBJ1-5 | TRBV4-1 | ASSQGVDQPQH
TRBJ1-2 | TRBV29-1 | SVASGGSFGGYT
TRBJ1-1 | TRBV4-1 | ASSPDRGLTEAF
TRBJ2-4 | TRBV7-8 | ASSSTPGEDKNIQY
TRBJ1-4 | TRBV5-8 | AHRQAEEKLF
TRBJ1-5 | TRBV6-5 | ASSYRQGGNQPQH
TRBJ1-1 | TRBV6-5 | ASIDQGYTEAF
TRBJ2-5 | TRBV29-1 | SVANGGLVGDAETQY
TRBJ1-2 | TRBV9 | ASSQTGSGYT
TRBJ1-6 | TRBV5-1 | ASSLGLYNSPLH
TRBJ2-2 | TRBV19 | ASQGGGELF
TRBJ2-7 | TRBV5-5 | ASSQPGLGHEQY
TRBJ1-2 | TRBV25-1 | ASSELGQGIYGYT
TRBJ2-2 | TRBV7-9 | ASSFLQVTGELF
TRBJ1-2 | TRBV4-1 | ASSQVVNNYGYT
TRBJ2-7 | TRBV28 | ASRGAGAGEQY
TRBJ1-5 | TRBV18 | ASSAGGNQPQH
TRBJ2-3 | TRBV27 | ASSLPGRTDTQY
TRBJ2-5 | TRBV28 | ASSFHHTLAGQETQY
TRBJ1-1 | TRBV5-1 | ASSPQGDTEAF
TRBJ2-3 | TRBV2 | ASSDQARGTDTQY
TRBJ2-5 | TRBV25-1 | ASSLPPGQGGQETQY
TRBJ1-2 | TRBV6-5 | AIGEGYGYT
TRBJ1-5 | TRBV9 | ASNQQGALGQPQH
TRBJ1-1 | TRBV15 | ATNPGNTEAF
TRBJ2-1 | TRBV4-3 | ASSQDRASGKYNEQF
TRBJ2-7 | TRBV6-6 | ASSYSLLYEQY
TRBJ2-5 | TRBV7-3 | ASSLVGGQETQY
TRBJ1-1 | TRBV30 | AWSVLGGTEAF
TRBJ1-4 | TRBV28 | ASSGGARLEKLF
TRBJ2-7 | TRBV30 | AWSPDSYEQY
TRBJ1-1 | TRBV7-8 | ASSPRSGTNTEAF